Shown below are 8 T cell receptor beta chains from a single sample sequenced in a study of cytomegalovirus exposure and HLA in healthy donors. In the PCR, 60 Vbeta and 13 Jbeta primers were used. The repertoire was sequenced with immunoSEQ multiplex PCR; TCRdb's copy has only in-frame clones and lacks some. This repertoire shows around 200,000 clones, roughly 76% found once; its top ten account for approximately 6.3%. Sequencing was performed on PBMCs. These receptors all come from a man aged 40-55 years in good health and CMV-seropositive.

The genes are TRBV6-5 and TRBJ1-1; 9 bases line up with TRBD1. This CDR3 is built from 16 residues. J gave up 1 base and V 2 bases, and 5 bases lay outside the gene matches. Germline V CDR1 and CDR2: MNHEY, SVGAGI. The DNA for the CDR3 is TGTGCCAGCAGTTACAGTCCGGGACAGGGGAACACTGAAGCTTTCTTT. Translation: CASSYSPGQGNTEAFF.

This clone has a handful of counts. V and J are TRBV6-4 and TRBJ2-2; D perhaps matches TRBD2 (6 bases). V was shortened by 5 bases and J by 4 bases, with 8 bases between the two germline ends. CDR1 is MRHNA and CDR2 is SNTAGT in the germline V gene. This CDR3 has 13 amino acids. The CDR3 DNA is TGTGCCAGCAGTCCGACTAGCACCGGGGAGCTGTTTTTT. This translates into CASSPTSTGELFF.

This chain joins TRBV29-1 and TRBJ2-7, with 7 bases aligning to TRBD1. The CDR3 is 14 amino acids. Losses at the gene ends were 4 bases for V and 6 bases for J; bases not matched to a gene: 12. Germline V gene lookup returns CDR1 SQVTM and CDR2 ANQGSEA. The DNA of the CDR3 is TGCAGCGTTGGGGCCCCGGGACAGAACTCCGAGCAGTACTTC. Protein sequence: CSVGAPGQNSEQYF.

The CDR3 nucleotides read TGTGCCTGGGCCTGGGGGGGAGGAGAGACCCAGTACTTC. Protein product: CAWAWGGGETQYF. This chain links TRBV30 with TRBJ2-5; 7 positions match TRBD2. Germline CDR1 GTSNPN, CDR2 SVGIG (reference sequence). This CDR3 spans 13 amino acids. V trimming: 5 bases; J trimming: 4 bases; junction bases outside the gene matches: 7.

This clone was seen a single time. This chain joins TRBV19 and TRBJ1-2, with a possible D match to TRBD1 (5 bases). The germline V gene encodes CDR1 LNHDA and CDR2 SQIVND (reference sequence). The CDR3 loop spans 17 amino acids. Trimming left V 7 bases short and J 7 bases short, with 28 bases between. CDR3 residues: CASTSTLGGTPGRGYTF. CDR3 nucleotide sequence: TGTGCCAGTACCTCTACGTTGGGAGGGACCCCAGGACGTGGCTACACCTTC.

The rearrangement links TRBV2 to TRBJ2-3; 12 bases line up with TRBD2. V was pared by 5 bases and J by 3 bases, with 3 bases of the junction left unmatched. Germline V gene data show CDR1 as SNHLY and CDR2 as FYNNEI. The CDR3 covers 15 residues. CDR3 bases: TGTGCCAGCAGTTATGGACTAGCGGGGACAGATACGCAGTATTTT. Amino acids: CASSYGLAGTDTQYF.

Written as DNA, the CDR3 is TGCAGCGTTGTGTTGCCTGGAGCCGGAAACACCATATATTTT. It specifies CSVVLPGAGNTIYF. This chain uses TRBV29-1 with TRBJ1-3; no clear D. Germline CDR1 is SQVTM and CDR2 is ANQGSEA. The CDR3 spans 14 residues. Trimming removed 4 bases at V and 4 bases at J, with 14 bases between. Full variable domain (rest looked up from reference TRBV29-1 and TRBJ1-3): SAVISQKPSRDICQRGTSLTIQCQVDSQVTMMFWYRQQPGQSLTLIATANQGSEATYESGFVIDKFPISRPNLTFSTLTVSNMSPEDSSIYLCSVVLPGAGNTIYFGEGSWLTVV.

V usage is TRBV4-3 and J usage is TRBJ2-2, with TRBD2 identical over 10 bases. The V segment lost 1 base and the J segment 7 bases; nucleotides outside the gene matches: 6. The CDR3 is made up of 16 amino acids. Germline V gene sequence: CDR1 LGHNA, CDR2 YSLEER. Here the CDR3 reads CASSQGLAGGGGELFF. DNA of the CDR3: TGCGCCAGCAGCCAAGGACTAGCGGGTGGAGGCGGGGAGCTGTTTTTT.